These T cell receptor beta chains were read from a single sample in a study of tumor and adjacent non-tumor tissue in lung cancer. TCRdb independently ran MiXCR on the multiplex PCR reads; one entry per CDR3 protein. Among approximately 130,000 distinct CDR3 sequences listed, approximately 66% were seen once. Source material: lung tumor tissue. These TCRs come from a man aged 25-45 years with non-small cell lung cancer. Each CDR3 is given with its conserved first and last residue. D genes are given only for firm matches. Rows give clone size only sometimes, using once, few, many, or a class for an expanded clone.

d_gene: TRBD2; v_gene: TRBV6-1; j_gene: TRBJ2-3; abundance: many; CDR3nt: TGTGCCAGCACCCCGCGGGGGCTAGCGGGGGTAGATACGCAGTATTTT; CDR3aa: CASTPRGLAGVDTQYF
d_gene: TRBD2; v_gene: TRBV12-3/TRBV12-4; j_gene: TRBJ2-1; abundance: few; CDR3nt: TGTGCCAGCAGTCAAGTCGGGGGGGCCCCCTACAATGAGCAGTTCTTC; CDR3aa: CASSQVGGAPYNEQFF
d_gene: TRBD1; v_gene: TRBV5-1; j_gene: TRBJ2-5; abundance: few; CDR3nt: TGCGCCAGCAGCTTGGAAGGACAGGGCGAGACCCAGTACTTC; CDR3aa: CASSLEGQGETQYF
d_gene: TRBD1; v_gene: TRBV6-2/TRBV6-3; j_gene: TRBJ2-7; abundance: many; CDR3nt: TGTGCCAGCAGTCCACATACAGGGGGCGCGAATCGATACGAGCAGTACTTC; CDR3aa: CASSPHTGGANRYEQYF
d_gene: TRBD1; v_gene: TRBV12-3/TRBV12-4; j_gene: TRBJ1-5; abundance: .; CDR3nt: TGTGCCAGCAGTCTAGGGACAGTGCGCAATCAGTCCCAGCATTTT; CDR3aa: CASSLGTVRNQSQHF
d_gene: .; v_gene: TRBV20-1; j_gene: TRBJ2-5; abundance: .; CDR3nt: TGCAGTGCTATGGGGCCTACAGAGACCCAGTACTTC; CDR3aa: CSAMGPTETQYF
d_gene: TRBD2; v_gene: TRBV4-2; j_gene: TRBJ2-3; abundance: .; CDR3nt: TGTGACAGCAGTCCCGCCGGGACTAGCGGTACAGATAAGCAGTATTTT; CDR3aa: CDSSPAGTSGTDKQYF
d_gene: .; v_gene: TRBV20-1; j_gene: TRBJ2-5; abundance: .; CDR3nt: TGTAGTGCCGCCCCAGAAGAAACCCAGAACTTC; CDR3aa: CSAAPEETQNF
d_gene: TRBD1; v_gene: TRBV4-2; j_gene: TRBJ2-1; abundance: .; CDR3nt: TGTGCCAGCAGCCAACCTCCGGGACAGGGGAATAGTGGGCAGTTCTTC; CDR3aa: CASSQPPGQGNSGQFF
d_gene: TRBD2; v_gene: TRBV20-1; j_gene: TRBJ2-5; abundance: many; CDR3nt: TGCAGTGCCCTAGGACTAGCGGGAGGAGAGACCCAGTACTTC; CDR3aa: CSALGLAGGETQYF
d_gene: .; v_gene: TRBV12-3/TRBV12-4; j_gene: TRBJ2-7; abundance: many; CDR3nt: TGTGCCAGCAGGGCGGGTCCCGCAACCTACGAGCAGTACTTC; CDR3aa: CASRAGPATYEQYF
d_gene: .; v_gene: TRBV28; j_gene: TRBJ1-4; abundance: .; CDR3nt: TGTGCCAGCAGTTTACCGGGGTCTAATGAAAAACTGTTTTTT; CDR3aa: CASSLPGSNEKLFF
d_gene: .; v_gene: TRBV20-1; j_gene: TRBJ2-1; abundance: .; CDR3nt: TGCAATGTTAGTCTACTAGGTGGGAGCTACAATGAGCAGTTCTTC; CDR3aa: CNVSLLGGSYNEQFF
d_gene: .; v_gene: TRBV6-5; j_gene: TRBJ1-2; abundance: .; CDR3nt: TGTGTCAGCAGTTGCTCGGCCGGGGCAGGGGTCAACTATGGCTACACCTTC; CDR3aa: CVSSCSAGAGVNYGYTF
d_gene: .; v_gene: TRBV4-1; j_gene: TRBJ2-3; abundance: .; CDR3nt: TGCGCCGGCAGCCAAGATTGGGGTTTAGAGCAGCCCCAGTATTTT; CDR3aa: CAGSQDWGLEQPQYF
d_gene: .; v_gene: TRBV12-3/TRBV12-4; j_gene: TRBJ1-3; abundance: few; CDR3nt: TGCGCTACGGAGCCGAACTCTGGAAACACCATATATTTT; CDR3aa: CATEPNSGNTIYF
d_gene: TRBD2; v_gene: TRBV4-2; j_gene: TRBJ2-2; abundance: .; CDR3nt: TGTGTCAGCAGCCAAGTGGCTAGCGGGGGAGGCGGCACCGGGGAGCTGTTTTTT; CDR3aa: CVSSQVASGGGGTGELFF
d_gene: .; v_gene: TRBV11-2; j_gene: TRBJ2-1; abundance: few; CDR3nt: TGTGCCAGCAGCCGAACACGGGGTAATGAGCAGTTCTTC; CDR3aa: CASSRTRGNEQFF
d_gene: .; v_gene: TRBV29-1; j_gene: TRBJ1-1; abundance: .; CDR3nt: TGCAGCATTGCATCGGACCGGTTTCACACTGAAGCTTTCTTT; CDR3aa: CSIASDRFHTEAFF
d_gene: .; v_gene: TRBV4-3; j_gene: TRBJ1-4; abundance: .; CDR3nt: TGTGCCAGCGGCCAAGATTCCGGGGTCGGTGGGGAAAAACTGTTTTTT; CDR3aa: CASGQDSGVGGEKLFF
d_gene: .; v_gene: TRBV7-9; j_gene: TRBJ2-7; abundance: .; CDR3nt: TGTGCCAGCAGCTTAGATAGTTACGAGCAGAACTTC; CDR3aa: CASSLDSYEQNF
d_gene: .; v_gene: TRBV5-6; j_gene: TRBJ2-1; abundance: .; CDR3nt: TGTGCCAGCAACTCTACAGGGCTGGTTGAGGTCTTC; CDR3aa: CASNSTGLVEVF
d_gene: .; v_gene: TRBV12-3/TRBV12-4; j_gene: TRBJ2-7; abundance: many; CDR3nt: TGTGCCAGCAGCCAAGGCTACGAGCAGTACTTC; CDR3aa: CASSQGYEQYF
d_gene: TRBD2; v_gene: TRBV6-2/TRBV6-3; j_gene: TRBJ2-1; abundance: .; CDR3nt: TGTGCCAGCAGTCGCCCCCCTAGGACGGGGGGTTACAATGAGCAGTTCTTC; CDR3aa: CASSRPPRTGGYNEQFF
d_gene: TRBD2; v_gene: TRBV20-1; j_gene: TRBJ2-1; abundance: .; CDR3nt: TGCAGTGCCCTGACTTGGACTAGCGTTCTCCATGTGCAGTTCTTC; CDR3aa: CSALTWTSVLHVQFF
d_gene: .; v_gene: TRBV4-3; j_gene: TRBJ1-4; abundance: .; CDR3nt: TGCACCAGCAGCCGCGACCCAACTAATGAAAAACTGTTTTTT; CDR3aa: CTSSRDPTNEKLFF
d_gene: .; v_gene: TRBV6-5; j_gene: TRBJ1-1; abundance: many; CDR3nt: TGTGCCAGCAGTTACCAGGCAGGGTTCAACACTGAAGCTTTCTTT; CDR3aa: CASSYQAGFNTEAFF
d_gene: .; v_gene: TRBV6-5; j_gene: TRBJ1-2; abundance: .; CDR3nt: TGTGTCAGCAGGTCGGCGGGCAGCGACTATGGCTACACCTTT; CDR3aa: CVSRSAGSDYGYTF
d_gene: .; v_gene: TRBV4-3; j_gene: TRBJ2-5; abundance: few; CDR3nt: TGTGCCAGCAGCCAGAGCAGCCAAGAGACCCAGTGCTTC; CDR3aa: CASSQSSQETQCF
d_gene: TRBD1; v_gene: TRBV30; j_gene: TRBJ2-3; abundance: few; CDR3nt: TGTGCCAGAAAACAGGGGAGTACAGATACGCAGTATTTT; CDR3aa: CARKQGSTDTQYF
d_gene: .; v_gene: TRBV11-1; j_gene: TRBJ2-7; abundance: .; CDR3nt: TGTGCCAGCAGCGTAGTTTCCCACGAACAGTATTTC; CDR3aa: CASSVVSHEQYF
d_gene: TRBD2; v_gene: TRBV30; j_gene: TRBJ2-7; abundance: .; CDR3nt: TGTGCCTGGAATGGGATTAGCGGGAGACCCGAGCAGTACTTC; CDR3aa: CAWNGISGRPEQYF
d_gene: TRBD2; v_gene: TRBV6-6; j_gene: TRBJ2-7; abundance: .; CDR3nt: TGTGCCAGCAGTTACTCGACTAGCGGGAGTTACGAGCAGTACTTC; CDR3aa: CASSYSTSGSYEQYF
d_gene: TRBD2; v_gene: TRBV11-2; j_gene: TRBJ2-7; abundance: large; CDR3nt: TGTGCCAGCAGCTTAGAGCTGGGGGGGGAACAGTACTTC; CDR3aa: CASSLELGGEQYF
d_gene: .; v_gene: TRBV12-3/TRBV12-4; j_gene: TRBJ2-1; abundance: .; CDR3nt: TGTGTCAGCAGAAACAGGGCGACTGAACAGTCCTTC; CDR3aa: CVSRNRATEQSF
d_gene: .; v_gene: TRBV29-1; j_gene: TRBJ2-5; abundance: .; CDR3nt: TGCAGCGTTGATATCGCCGGCCGAGGGACTCAGTACTTC; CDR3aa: CSVDIAGRGTQYF
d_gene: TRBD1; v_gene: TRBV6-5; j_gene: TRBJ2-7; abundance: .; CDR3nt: TGTGCAAGCAGTCTGACAGGGGGCTCCTACGGGCAGTACTTC; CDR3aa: CASSLTGGSYGQYF
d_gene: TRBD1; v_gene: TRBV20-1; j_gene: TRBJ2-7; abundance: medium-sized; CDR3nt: TGCAGTGCTAGAGATCAAGGGACAGCCAAGGGGGAGCAGTACTTC; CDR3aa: CSARDQGTAKGEQYF
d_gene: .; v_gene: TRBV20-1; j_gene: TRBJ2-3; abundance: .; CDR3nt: TGCAGTACTATACCAGGACGGAGCACAGATACGCAGTATTTT; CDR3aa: CSTIPGRSTDTQYF
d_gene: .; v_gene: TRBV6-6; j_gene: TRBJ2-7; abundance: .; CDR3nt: TGTGCCTGCAGCAGTTCTACCCATTACGAGCAGTATTTC; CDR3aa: CACSSSTHYEQYF